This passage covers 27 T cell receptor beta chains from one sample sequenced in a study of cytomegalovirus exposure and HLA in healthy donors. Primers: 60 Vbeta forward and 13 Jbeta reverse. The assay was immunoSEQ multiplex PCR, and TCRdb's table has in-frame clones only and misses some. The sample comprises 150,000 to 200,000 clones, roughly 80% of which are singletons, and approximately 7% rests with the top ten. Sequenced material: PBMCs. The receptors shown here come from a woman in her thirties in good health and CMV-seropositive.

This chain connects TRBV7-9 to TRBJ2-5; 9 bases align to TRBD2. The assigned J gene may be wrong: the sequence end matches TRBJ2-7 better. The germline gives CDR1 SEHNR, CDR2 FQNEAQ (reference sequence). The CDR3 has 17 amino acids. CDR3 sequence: CASSFKAGGVSSYEQYF. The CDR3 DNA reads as TGTGCCAGCAGCTTCAAGGCGGGGGGGGTCAGCTCCTACGAGCAGTACTTC.

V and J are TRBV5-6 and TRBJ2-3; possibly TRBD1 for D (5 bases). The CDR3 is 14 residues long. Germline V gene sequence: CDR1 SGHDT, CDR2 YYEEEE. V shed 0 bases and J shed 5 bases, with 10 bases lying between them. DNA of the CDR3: TGTGCCAGCAGCTTGGTAGGGGTTAAAGATACGCAGTATTTT. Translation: CASSLVGVKDTQYF.

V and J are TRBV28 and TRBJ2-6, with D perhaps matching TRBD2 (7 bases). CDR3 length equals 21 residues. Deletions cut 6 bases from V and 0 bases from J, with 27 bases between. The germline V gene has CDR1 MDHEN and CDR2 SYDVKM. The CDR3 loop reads CASSYNLRGGANISGANVLTF. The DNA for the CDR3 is TGTGCCAGCAGCTACAACTTAAGGGGGGGAGCTAATATCTCTGGGGCCAACGTCCTGACTTTC. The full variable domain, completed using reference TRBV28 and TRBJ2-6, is DVKVTQSSRYLVKRTGEKVFLECVQDMDHENMFWYRQDPGLGLRLIYFSYDVKMKEKGDIPEGYSVSREKKERFSLILESASTNQTSMYLCASSYNLRGGANISGANVLTFGAGSRLTVL.

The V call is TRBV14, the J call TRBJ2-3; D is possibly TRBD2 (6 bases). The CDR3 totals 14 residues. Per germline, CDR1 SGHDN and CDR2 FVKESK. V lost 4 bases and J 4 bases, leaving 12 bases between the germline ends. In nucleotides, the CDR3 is TGTGCCAGCAGCCCGGGACTCCACCCAGATACGCAGTATTTT. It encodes CASSPGLHPDTQYF.

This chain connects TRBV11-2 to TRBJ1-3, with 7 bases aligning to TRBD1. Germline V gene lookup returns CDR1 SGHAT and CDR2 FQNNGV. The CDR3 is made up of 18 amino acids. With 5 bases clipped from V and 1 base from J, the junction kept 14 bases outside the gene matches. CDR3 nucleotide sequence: TGTGCCAGCAGCCTAGGACCATACAGGGGAGAGTCTGGAAACACCATATATTTT. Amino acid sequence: CASSLGPYRGESGNTIYF.

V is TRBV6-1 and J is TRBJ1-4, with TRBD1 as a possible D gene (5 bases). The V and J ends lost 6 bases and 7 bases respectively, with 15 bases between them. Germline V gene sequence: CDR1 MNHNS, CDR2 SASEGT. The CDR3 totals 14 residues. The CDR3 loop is CASSMPGRGEKLFF. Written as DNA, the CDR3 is TGTGCCAGCAGCATGCCGGGTAGGGGTGAAAAACTGTTTTTT.

Here the CDR3 reads CASSFITRDSPLHF. The CDR3 bases are TGTGCCAGCAGTTTTATCACTCGTGATTCACCCCTCCACTTT. V is TRBV27 and J is TRBJ1-6; D unclear. This CDR3 is 14 amino acids long. V was pared by 3 bases and J by 8 bases, with 11 bases between. Germline V gene lookup returns CDR1 MNHEY and CDR2 SMNVEV (reference sequence).

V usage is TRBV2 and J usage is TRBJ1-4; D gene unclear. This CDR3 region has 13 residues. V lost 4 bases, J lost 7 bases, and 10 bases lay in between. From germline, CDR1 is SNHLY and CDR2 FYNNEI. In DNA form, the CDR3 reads TGTGCCAGCAGTGGGGTGGAGGGTGAAAAACTGTTTTTT. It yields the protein CASSGVEGEKLFF.

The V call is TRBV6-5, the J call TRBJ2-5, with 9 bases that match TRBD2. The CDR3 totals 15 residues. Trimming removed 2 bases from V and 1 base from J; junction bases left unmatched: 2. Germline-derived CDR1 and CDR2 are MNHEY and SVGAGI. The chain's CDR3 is CASSYLSGGQETQYF. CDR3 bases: TGTGCCAGCAGTTACCTTAGCGGGGGCCAAGAGACCCAGTACTTC.

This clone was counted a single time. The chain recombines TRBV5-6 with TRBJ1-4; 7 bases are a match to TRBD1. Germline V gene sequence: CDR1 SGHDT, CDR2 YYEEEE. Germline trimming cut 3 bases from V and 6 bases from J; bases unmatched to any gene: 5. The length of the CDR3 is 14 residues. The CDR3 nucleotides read TGTGCCAGCAGCTCGCAGGGGGAGGATGAAAAACTGTTTTTT. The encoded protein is CASSSQGEDEKLFF.

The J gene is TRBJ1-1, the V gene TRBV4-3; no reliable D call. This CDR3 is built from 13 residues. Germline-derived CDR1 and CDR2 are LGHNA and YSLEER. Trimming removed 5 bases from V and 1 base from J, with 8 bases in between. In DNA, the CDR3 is TGCGCCAGCAGCGAACTCGGGAACACTGAAGCTTTCTTT. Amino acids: CASSELGNTEAFF.

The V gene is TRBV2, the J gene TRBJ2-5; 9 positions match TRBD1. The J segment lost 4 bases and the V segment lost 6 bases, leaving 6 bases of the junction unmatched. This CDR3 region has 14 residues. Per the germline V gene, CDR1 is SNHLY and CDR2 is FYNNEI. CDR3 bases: TGTGCCAGCAGCGACAGGGGGTCGGGAGAGACCCAGTACTTC. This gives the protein CASSDRGSGETQYF.

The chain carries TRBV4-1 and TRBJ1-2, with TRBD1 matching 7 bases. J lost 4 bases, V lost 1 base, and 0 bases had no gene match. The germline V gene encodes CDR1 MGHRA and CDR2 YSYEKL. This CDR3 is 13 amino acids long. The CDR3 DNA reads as TGCGCCAGCAGCCAAGGGACAGGCTATGGCTACACCTTC. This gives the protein CASSQGTGYGYTF.

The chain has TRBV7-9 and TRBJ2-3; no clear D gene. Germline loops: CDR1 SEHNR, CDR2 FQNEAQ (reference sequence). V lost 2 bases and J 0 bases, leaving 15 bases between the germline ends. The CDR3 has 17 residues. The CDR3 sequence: CASSLPSEISSTDTQYF. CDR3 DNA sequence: TGTGCCAGCAGCTTACCGTCTGAGATATCTAGCACAGATACGCAGTATTTT.

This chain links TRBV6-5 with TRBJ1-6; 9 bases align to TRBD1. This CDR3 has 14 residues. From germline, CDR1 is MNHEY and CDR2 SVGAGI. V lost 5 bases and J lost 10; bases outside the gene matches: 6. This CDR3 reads CASSPGQGWSPLHF. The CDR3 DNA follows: TGTGCCAGCAGTCCAGGACAGGGGTGGTCACCCCTCCACTTT.

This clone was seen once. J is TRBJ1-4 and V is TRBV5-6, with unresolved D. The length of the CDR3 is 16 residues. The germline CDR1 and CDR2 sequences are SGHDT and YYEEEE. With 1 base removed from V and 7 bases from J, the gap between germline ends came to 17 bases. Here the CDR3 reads CASSLYSTISGEKLFF. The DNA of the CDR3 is TGTGCCAGCAGCTTGTACTCAACTATAAGCGGTGAAAAACTGTTTTTT.

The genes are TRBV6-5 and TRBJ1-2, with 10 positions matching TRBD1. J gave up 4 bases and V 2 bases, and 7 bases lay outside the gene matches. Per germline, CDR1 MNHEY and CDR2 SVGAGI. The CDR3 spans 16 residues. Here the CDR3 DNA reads TGTGCCAGCAGTTACCTAAGGACAGGGGGGGGCTATGGCTACACCTTC. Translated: CASSYLRTGGGYGYTF.

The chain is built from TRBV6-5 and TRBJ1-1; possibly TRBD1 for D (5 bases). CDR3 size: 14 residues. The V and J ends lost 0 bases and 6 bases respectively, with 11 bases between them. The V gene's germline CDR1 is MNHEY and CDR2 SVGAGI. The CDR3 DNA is TGTGCCAGCAGTTACTCGAGGGGAGGCGCTGAAGCTTTCTTT. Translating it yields CASSYSRGGAEAFF.

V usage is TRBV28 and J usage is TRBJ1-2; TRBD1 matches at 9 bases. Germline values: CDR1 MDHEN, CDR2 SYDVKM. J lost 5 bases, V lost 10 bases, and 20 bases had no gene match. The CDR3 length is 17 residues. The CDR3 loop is CAIPAGTGLQGVYGYTF. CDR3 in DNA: TGTGCCATCCCCGCCGGGACAGGGTTGCAAGGGGTTTATGGCTACACCTTC.

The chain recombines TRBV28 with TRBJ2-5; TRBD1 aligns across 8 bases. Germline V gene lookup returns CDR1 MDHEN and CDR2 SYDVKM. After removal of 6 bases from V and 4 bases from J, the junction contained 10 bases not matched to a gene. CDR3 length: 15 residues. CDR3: CASRIGQGISETQYF. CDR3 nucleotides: TGTGCCAGCAGAATCGGACAGGGTATTTCAGAGACCCAGTACTTC.

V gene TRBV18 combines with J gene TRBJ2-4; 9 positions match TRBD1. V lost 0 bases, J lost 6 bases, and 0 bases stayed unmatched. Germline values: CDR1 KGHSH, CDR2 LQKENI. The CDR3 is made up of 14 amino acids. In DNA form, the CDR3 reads TGTGCCAGCTCACCACCGGGACAGGGAAACATTCAGTACTTC. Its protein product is CASSPPGQGNIQYF.

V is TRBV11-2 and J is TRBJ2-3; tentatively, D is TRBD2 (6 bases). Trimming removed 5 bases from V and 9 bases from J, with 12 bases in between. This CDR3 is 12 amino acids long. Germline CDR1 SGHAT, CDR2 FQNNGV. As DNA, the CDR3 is TGTGCCAGCAGCCCGGGGGTGGGGACGCAGTATTTT. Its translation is CASSPGVGTQYF.

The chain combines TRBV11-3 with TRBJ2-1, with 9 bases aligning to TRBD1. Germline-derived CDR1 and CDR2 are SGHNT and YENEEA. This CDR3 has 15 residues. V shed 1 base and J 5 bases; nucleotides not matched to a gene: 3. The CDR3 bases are TGTGCCAGCAGCTTAGGTGGGACAGGGAACAATGAGCAGTTCTTC. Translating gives CASSLGGTGNNEQFF.

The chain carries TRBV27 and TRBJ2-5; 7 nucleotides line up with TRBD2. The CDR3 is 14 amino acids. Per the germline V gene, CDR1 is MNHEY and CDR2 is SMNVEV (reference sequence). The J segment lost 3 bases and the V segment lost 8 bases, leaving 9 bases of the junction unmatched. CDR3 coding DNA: TGTGCCAGCCAAAGGCTAGCGGCAGAAGAGACCCAGTACTTC. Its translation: CASQRLAAEETQYF.

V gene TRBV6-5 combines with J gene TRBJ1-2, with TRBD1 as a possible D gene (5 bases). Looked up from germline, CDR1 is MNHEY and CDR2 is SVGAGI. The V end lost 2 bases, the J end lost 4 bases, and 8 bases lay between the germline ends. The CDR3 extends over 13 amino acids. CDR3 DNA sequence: TGTGCCAGCAGTTACCGGGGGGGCTATGGCTACACCTTC. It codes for CASSYRGGYGYTF.

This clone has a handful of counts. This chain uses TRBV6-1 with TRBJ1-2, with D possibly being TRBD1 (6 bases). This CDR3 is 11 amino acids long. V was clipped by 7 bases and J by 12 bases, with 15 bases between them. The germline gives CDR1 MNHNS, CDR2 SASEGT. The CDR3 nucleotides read TGTGCCAGCACGAACGAGGGGGTCCACACCTTC. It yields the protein CASTNEGVHTF.

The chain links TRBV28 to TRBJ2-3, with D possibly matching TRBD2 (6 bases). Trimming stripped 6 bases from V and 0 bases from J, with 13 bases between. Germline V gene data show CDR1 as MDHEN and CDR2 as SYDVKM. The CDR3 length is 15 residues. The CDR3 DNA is TGTGCCAGCAGCTCTCTGGGGACTAGCACAGATACGCAGTATTTT. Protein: CASSSLGTSTDTQYF. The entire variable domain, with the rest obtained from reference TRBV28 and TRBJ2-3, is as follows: DVKVTQSSRYLVKRTGEKVFLECVQDMDHENMFWYRQDPGLGLRLIYFSYDVKMKEKGDIPEGYSVSREKKERFSLILESASTNQTSMYLCASSSLGTSTDTQYFGPGTRLTVL.